These 22 T cell receptor beta chains were sequenced from one sample in a study of shared clonotypes between healthy human individuals. Method: immunoSEQ multiplex PCR; TCRdb's copy keeps in-frame clones and lacks some. The sample shows roughly 500,000 clones, around 73% of them seen only once. The material sequenced was PBMCs. The source is a woman between 40 and 50 years old in good health. Some clones in this sample may be carry-over from other donors' samples.

V and J are TRBV6-6 and TRBJ2-7, with a weak D call TRBD1 (5 bases). The V gene's germline CDR1 is MNHNY and CDR2 SVGAGI (reference sequence). V dropped 5 bases and J dropped 1 base, with 6 bases sitting between them. The CDR3 totals 12 residues. The CDR3 DNA is TGTGCCAGCAGTGCAGGGTCCTACGAGCAGTACTTC. Amino acid sequence: CASSAGSYEQYF.

The chain combines TRBV29-1 with TRBJ2-7; D gene uncertain. In germline, CDR1 is SQVTM, CDR2 ANQGSEA. Trimming removed 1 base from V and 6 bases from J, with 10 bases in between. The CDR3 is 12 residues long. In DNA form, the CDR3 reads TGCAGCGTTGAAGTAGTTGTCGGCGAGCAGTACTTC. Protein: CSVEVVVGEQYF.

The table lists this clone with a few counts. Other DNA variants within this sample encode the same CDR3. J is TRBJ2-7 and V is TRBV15; perhaps TRBD1 as D (6 bases). Germline CDR1 reads LNHNV; CDR2 reads YYDKDF (reference sequence). The CDR3 consists of 14 residues. V lost 5 bases and J lost 4, with 15 bases in between. CDR3 in amino acids: CATSPEGVGYEQYF. In DNA form, the CDR3 reads TGTGCCACCAGCCCCGAGGGGGTGGGTTACGAGCAGTACTTC.

The chain carries TRBV7-3 and TRBJ2-1, with 14 bases matching TRBD2. Germline V gene lookup returns CDR1 SGHTA and CDR2 FQGTGA. The trim removed 3 bases at V and 7 bases at J, leaving 2 bases unmatched. This CDR3 has 15 residues. The CDR3 loop is CASSLGTSGSNEQFF. The CDR3 DNA reads as TGTGCCAGCAGCTTGGGGACTAGCGGGAGTAATGAGCAGTTCTTC.

The CDR3 DNA sequence: TGCGCCAGCAGCTTGGCTGGGGAGGGCTACACCTTC. It encodes CASSLAGEGYTF. The rearrangement links TRBV5-1 to TRBJ1-2; D gene uncertain. This CDR3 is built from 12 residues. CDR1 is SGHRS and CDR2 is YFSETQ in the germline V gene. V was cut by 0 bases and J by 8 bases, with 8 bases left in between.

The chain links TRBV28 to TRBJ1-1; 9 positions match TRBD1. The length of the CDR3 is 15 residues. Trimming took 6 bases from V and 5 from J; bases not matched to a gene: 10. Germline values: CDR1 MDHEN, CDR2 SYDVKM. CDR3 DNA: TGTGCCAGCAGATCTCCTGGGACAGGGCATACTGAAGCTTTCTTT. Translated: CASRSPGTGHTEAFF. The full variable domain, completed using reference TRBV28 and TRBJ1-1, is DVKVTQSSRYLVKRTGEKVFLECVQDMDHENMFWYRQDPGLGLRLIYFSYDVKMKEKGDIPEGYSVSREKKERFSLILESASTNQTSMYLCASRSPGTGHTEAFFGQGTRLTVV.

The table lists this clone with a few counts. This rearrangement joins TRBV27 to TRBJ1-2, with 9 bases identical to TRBD1. The CDR3 sequence is 14 residues long. CDR1 and CDR2 (germline): MNHEY, SMNVEV (reference sequence). The V and J ends lost 6 bases and 5 bases, in that order; junction bases with no gene match: 7. In DNA form, the CDR3 reads TGTGCCAGCAGCCCGGGACAGGGTGGTTATGGCTACACCTTC. Protein product: CASSPGQGGYGYTF.

The rearrangement links TRBV7-2 to TRBJ1-5; 8 nucleotides agree with TRBD1. Germline V gives CDR1 SGHTA, CDR2 FQGNSA. CDR3 size: 16 residues. J was trimmed by 2 bases and V by 5 bases; bases with no gene match: 8. The CDR3 region has the DNA TGTGCCAGCAGCCCTCGCCCGACAGGGGGCAATCAGCCCCAGCATTTT. Translating it yields CASSPRPTGGNQPQHF.

The chain employs TRBV14 and TRBJ2-1; D ambiguous. This CDR3 has 15 residues. V lost 4 bases and J 1 base, leaving 11 bases between the germline ends. Germline CDR1 reads SGHDN; CDR2 reads FVKESK. CDR3 nucleotides: TGTGCCAGCAGCCTCTCCCTTGGATCCTACAATGAGCAGTTCTTC. This encodes CASSLSLGSYNEQFF.

The V call is TRBV19, the J call TRBJ1-4, with 8 positions matching TRBD1. The ends lost 4 bases at V and 5 bases at J; junction bases unmatched: 6. The CDR3 spans 15 residues. Germline CDR1 is LNHDA and CDR2 is SQIVND (reference sequence). Here the CDR3 reads CASSNGQGKNEKLFF. Written as DNA, the CDR3 is TGTGCCAGTAGTAATGGACAGGGCAAAAATGAAAAACTGTTTTTT.

V usage is TRBV6-1 and J usage is TRBJ1-2; no reliable D call. Trimming cost V 3 bases and J 1 base, with 24 bases left between them. Germline CDR1 is MNHNS and CDR2 is SASEGT. This CDR3 contains 19 residues. CDR3 amino acids: CASSDFAMVASSHNYGYTF. DNA for the CDR3: TGTGCCAGCAGTGATTTCGCGATGGTCGCTTCCAGTCATAACTATGGCTACACCTTC.

The chain employs TRBV2 and TRBJ2-5; TRBD2 agrees at 9 bases. Germline V gene data show CDR1 as SNHLY and CDR2 as FYNNEI. V lost 6 bases, J lost 5 bases, and 7 bases stayed unmatched. This CDR3 contains 14 residues. CDR3 sequence reads: CASRFSGSGETQYF. The CDR3 DNA reads TGTGCCAGCAGGTTTAGCGGGAGTGGGGAGACCCAGTACTTC.

The V call is TRBV11-2, the J call TRBJ2-1; D uncertain. The V gene's germline CDR1 is SGHAT and CDR2 FQNNGV. The V end was cut by 5 bases, the J end by 0 bases, with 17 bases between. The CDR3 has 17 residues. The CDR3 sequence: CASSVASVRSSYNEQFF. CDR3 nucleotide sequence: TGTGCCAGCAGCGTGGCATCGGTAAGAAGCTCCTACAATGAGCAGTTCTTC.

The V gene is TRBV29-1, the J gene TRBJ2-2, with TRBD2 matching 10 bases. The CDR3 extends over 13 amino acids. The junction had 12 bases not matched to a gene; V was cut back by 4 bases and J by 16 bases. Per the germline V gene, CDR1 is SQVTM and CDR2 is ANQGSEA. The CDR3 loop reads CSVAGASGRVQFF. The CDR3 DNA reads TGCAGCGTTGCCGGGGCTAGCGGGAGAGTTCAGTTTTTT.

The chain joins TRBV7-9 to TRBJ1-4; tentative D call: TRBD1 (6 bases). The V gene's germline CDR1 is SEHNR and CDR2 FQNEAQ (reference sequence). Trimming left V 3 bases short and J 6 bases short, with 11 bases between. The CDR3 covers 14 residues. DNA for the CDR3: TGTGCCAGCAGCTTTCAGGGGACGGATGAAAAACTGTTTTTT. As protein: CASSFQGTDEKLFF.

This sequence joins TRBV4-3 and TRBJ1-2; D remains unclear. This CDR3 is 14 amino acids long. Germline CDR1 is LGHNA and CDR2 is YSLEER. V gave up 0 bases and J gave up 0 bases, with 5 bases separating them. The CDR3 region is CASSQDVTNYGYTF. The CDR3 nucleotides are TGCGCCAGCAGCCAAGACGTGACTAACTATGGCTACACCTTC.

The chain has TRBV19 and TRBJ2-1; TRBD2 matches 13 bases. Germline-derived CDR1 and CDR2 are LNHDA and SQIVND (reference sequence). This CDR3 has 15 residues. The trim removed 4 bases at V and 5 bases at J, leaving 2 bases unmatched. The CDR3 is CASSTTSGRNNEQFF. For the CDR3, the DNA is TGTGCCAGTAGTACGACTAGCGGGAGGAACAATGAGCAGTTCTTC.

The rearrangement uses TRBV6-6 and TRBJ2-1; 9 bases line up with TRBD1. Germline V gene lookup returns CDR1 MNHNY and CDR2 SVGAGI (reference sequence). Trimming cost V 0 bases and J 7 bases; bases outside gene matches: 4. CDR3 length: 15 residues. CDR3 residues: CASSYSRDRANEQFF. CDR3 bases: TGTGCCAGCAGTTACTCGCGGGACAGGGCGAATGAGCAGTTCTTC.

This clone was observed many times. J is TRBJ2-1 and V is TRBV7-9; 10 nucleotides match TRBD2. This CDR3 comprises 16 residues. After removal of 5 bases from V and 2 bases from J, the junction contained 6 bases not matched to a gene. Germline V CDR1 and CDR2: SEHNR, FQNEAQ (reference sequence). CDR3 amino acids: CASSLPLAGAYNEQFF. DNA of the CDR3: TGTGCCAGCAGCCTCCCCCTAGCGGGAGCCTACAATGAGCAGTTCTTC.

The CDR3 spells CASRVAGGPYEQYF. DNA of the CDR3: TGTGCCAGCAGAGTAGCCGGGGGGCCCTACGAGCAGTACTTC. J is TRBJ2-7 and V is TRBV7-2; TRBD2 is a possible D gene (7 bases). Germline V gene lookup returns CDR1 SGHTA and CDR2 FQGNSA. Deletions cut 6 bases from V and 2 bases from J, with 14 bases between. The CDR3 sequence is 14 residues long.

The V gene is TRBV15, the J gene TRBJ2-7, with D unclear. Trimming stripped 3 bases from V and 1 base from J, with 7 bases between. The CDR3 totals 13 residues. Germline values: CDR1 LNHNV, CDR2 YYDKDF (reference sequence). The CDR3 spells CATSRTRSYEQYF. CDR3 nucleotide sequence: TGTGCCACCAGCAGGACCAGGTCCTACGAGCAGTACTTC. The complete variable domain, with remaining parts taken from reference TRBV15 and TRBJ2-7, reads DAMVIQNPRYQVTQFGKPVTLSCSQTLNHNVMYWYQQKSSQAPKLLFHYYDKDFNNEADTPDNFQSRRPNTSFCFLDIRSPGLGDTAMYLCATSRTRSYEQYFGPGTRLTVT.

This clone was seen more than once but under ten times. V usage is TRBV28 and J usage is TRBJ1-4; a weak D match, TRBD1 (6 bases). Trimming removed 6 bases at V and 4 bases at J, with 15 bases between. This CDR3 has 15 residues. Germline V CDR1 and CDR2: MDHEN, SYDVKM. The DNA for the CDR3 is TGTGCCAGCAGGGAAGGGGGGCGTCGTAATGAAAAACTGTTTTTT. It is translated as CASREGGRRNEKLFF.